This T cell receptor (beta chain) is from a study of cytomegalovirus exposure and HLA in healthy donors. Across the study: Findings of an earlier analysis included over 95 million unique TCR beta sequences from 190 million or so T cells. General study results and limits: Most TCR beta V segments were productive about 87% or about 30% of the time in an earlier analysis. Most TCR sequences were rare, but some public TCRs occurred in many donors.

Concerning this clone: Its target is unknown.

The study ran its PCR with 60 Vbeta and 13 Jbeta primers. Produced via immunoSEQ multiplex PCR; TCRdb's table is partial and in-frame only. Here the sample spans around 180,000 clones, 70% to 85% being singletons. CDR3 length equals 12 residues. The germline V gene has CDR1 MNHEY and CDR2 SVGAGI. V was cut by 5 bases and J by 6 bases, with 10 bases left in between. The source is a girl aged 2-10 years in good health and CMV-seropositive. Sequencing was done on a sample of PBMCs. V is TRBV6-5 and J is TRBJ1-2; D uncertain. CDR3 bases: TGTGCCAGCAGTCATAAAGCTGATGGCTACACCTTC. It is translated as CASSHKADGYTF.